This T cell receptor (beta chain) was sequenced for a study of control samples from healthy donors and cancer patients. Profiled with immunoSEQ multiplex PCR; TCRdb holds only in-frame clones, not every one. The sample holds about 95,000 clones, around four fifths seen once. Trimming pared 7 bases from V and 2 bases from J, leaving 15 bases between. The CDR3 extends over 14 amino acids. CDR1 and CDR2 from the germline V gene are SGHVS and FQNEAQ. Sequencing was performed on blood. V gene TRBV7-8 combines with J gene TRBJ2-7, with D uncertain. The receptor was isolated from a man aged 25 to 40 in good health. The CDR3: CASTSRETPYEQYF. CDR3 in DNA: TGTGCCAGCACGTCTAGGGAAACTCCCTACGAGCAGTACTTC.